These 13 T cell receptor beta chains were sequenced from one sample in a study of T cells in Graves' hyperthyroidism and ophthalmopathy. TCR beta CDR3 regions were amplified from RNA transcripts. HTBI primers were employed in a first-round RT-PCR of the TCR CDR3. TCRdb processed the multiplex PCR reads anew with MiXCR; each CDR3 protein has one entry. The data contain tens of thousands of distinct CDR3 sequences, less than 60% of them singletons. Input material: blood. All receptors derive from a woman in her forties or fifties with Graves' ophthalmopathy.

This clonotype was counted many times. This sequence joins TRBV2 and TRBJ2-5; D not resolved. Trimming removed 1 base from V and 4 bases from J, with 7 bases in between. The CDR3 runs to 13 residues. Germline V gives CDR1 SNHLY, CDR2 FYNNEI. For the CDR3, the DNA is TGTGCCAGCAGTGAAGTTATCAGAGAGACCCAGTACTTC. Residues: CASSEVIRETQYF.

This clonotype was detected many times. This rearrangement joins TRBV5-1 to TRBJ2-3; TRBD2 is a possible D gene (5 bases). The CDR3 length is 16 residues. V shed 4 bases and J shed 3 bases, with 18 bases lying between them. Germline CDR1 and CDR2: SGHRS and YFSETQ. In DNA form, the CDR3 reads TGCGCCAGCAGCCCGTCACTAGGTGGATATACAGATACGCAGTATTTT. Protein product: CASSPSLGGYTDTQYF.

The table lists this clonotype with a count of one. This chain connects TRBV7-2 to TRBJ1-5, with a tentative D call TRBD1 (5 bases). There are 14 residues in the CDR3. Per germline, CDR1 SGHTA and CDR2 FQGNSA. V shed 1 base and J shed 11 bases, with 15 bases lying between them. The CDR3 region is CASSLGLGQETQHF. CDR3 nucleotides: TGTGCCAGCAGCTTAGGACTAGGACAAGAGACCCAGCATTTT.

The V call is TRBV5-5, the J call TRBJ2-1, with 12 nucleotides matching TRBD1. Germline CDR1 is SGHKS and CDR2 is YYEKEE (reference sequence). CDR3 length equals 15 residues. V was clipped by 4 bases and J by 8 bases; unmatched bases: 7. The CDR3 region has the DNA TGTGCCAGCAGCCGTGGGACAGGGGGCATAGATGAGCAGTTCTTC. The encoded protein is CASSRGTGGIDEQFF.

Only a few counts were recorded for this clonotype. V is TRBV12-3 or TRBV12-4 and J is TRBJ2-4; tentatively, D is TRBD1 or TRBD2 (5 bases each). The CDR3 sequence is 15 residues long. The V end lost 1 base, the J end lost 5 bases, and 12 bases lay between the germline ends. CDR3 in DNA: TGTGCCAGCAGTTTAGAGGCTCTGGGGGAAAACATTCAGTACTTC. It translates to CASSLEALGENIQYF.

This chain joins TRBV9 and TRBJ2-6; D assignment may be TRBD1 or TRBD2 (6 bases each). CDR1 and CDR2 from the germline V gene are SGDLS and YYNGEE. The CDR3 sequence is 15 residues long. V gave up 0 bases and J gave up 4 bases, with 8 bases separating them. As DNA, the CDR3 is TGTGCCAGCAGCGTAGGGGGGGCGGGGGCCAACGTCCTGACTTTC. It is translated as CASSVGGAGANVLTF. Combining the CDR3 with reference TRBV9 and TRBJ2-6 gives the whole variable domain DSGVTQTPKHLITATGQRVTLRCSPRSGDLSVYWYQQSLDQGLQFLIQYYNGEERAKGNILERFSAQQFPDLHSELNLSSLELGDSALYFCASSVGGAGANVLTFGAGSRLTVL.

This clonotype has a single count. This chain uses TRBV9 with TRBJ2-2; D is undetermined. Germline loops: CDR1 SGDLS, CDR2 YYNGEE. Trimming took off 0 bases at V and 4 bases at J, with 7 bases between the two ends. This CDR3 is built from 14 residues. The DNA of the CDR3 is TGTGCCAGCAGCGTAGGACCCCTCACCGGGGAGCTGTTTTTT. The encoded protein is CASSVGPLTGELFF.

This clonotype was observed many times. It may be a read error: a sequence one base away is much more abundant. The gene calls are TRBV5-1 and TRBJ2-7; 8 positions agree with TRBD1. CDR1 is SGHRS, CDR2 YFSETQ, per germline. This CDR3 has 14 residues. Trimming took 4 bases from V and 2 from J; bases not matched to a gene: 5. CDR3 sequence: CASSMGQEAYEQYF. In DNA, the CDR3 is TGCGCCAGCAGCATGGGACAGGAGGCCTACGAGCAGTACTTC.

Comments on this clonotype: This may be a read error: a much more frequent sequence differs by one nucleotide. The J gene is TRBJ1-4, the V gene TRBV6-1; tentative D call: TRBD1 (6 bases). Germline lookup yields CDR1 MNHNS and CDR2 SASEGT. V was clipped by 8 bases and J by 4 bases, with 14 bases between them. The CDR3 is 14 residues long. The CDR3 region has the DNA TGTGCCAGCTCGCGGACAGACCTTAATGAAAAACTGTTTTTT. It codes for CASSRTDLNEKLFF.

In the case of this clonotype: This may be a read error: a much more frequent sequence differs by one nucleotide. The J gene is TRBJ2-2, the V gene TRBV27; D gene unclear. The germline V gene has CDR1 MNHEY and CDR2 SMNVEV (reference sequence). Trimming removed 6 bases from V and 6 bases from J, with 5 bases in between. CDR3 length equals 11 residues. This chain's CDR3 is CASRSSGELFF. As DNA, the CDR3 is TGTGCCAGCAGGTCTTCCGGGGAGCTGTTTTTT.

This clonotype was detected only once. This may stem from a read error, because a much larger clone lies one nucleotide away. As the CDR3 is not closed by the conserved phenylalanine or tryptophan, this likely results from a read error. The chain combines TRBV11-2 with TRBJ1-1; unclear D gene. The CDR3 has 16 amino acids. V was shortened by 0 bases and J by 2 bases, with 13 bases between the two germline ends. Per the germline V gene, CDR1 is SGHAT and CDR2 is FQNNGV. CDR3 DNA sequence: TGTGCCAGCAGCTTAGATTCGAGGTGGGGAAACACTGAAGCTTTCATT. Translated: CASSLDSRWGNTEAFI.

Details on this clonotype: An end of the junction differs from the germline gene, which may be a read error. This chain uses TRBV24-1 with TRBJ1-6; 7 nucleotides agree with TRBD1. Germline CDR1 reads KGHDR; CDR2 reads SFDVKD. The CDR3 consists of 13 residues. The CDR3: CATTTGRPQPLHF. In nucleotides, the CDR3 is TGCGCCACAACGACAGGGCGCCCTCAACCCCTCCACTTT.

On this clonotype itself: A much larger clone lies one base from this, so it may be a read error. The chain uses TRBV4-2 and TRBJ2-1, with no clear D. The length of the CDR3 is 15 residues. The germline V gene has CDR1 LGHNA and CDR2 YNFKEQ. V lost 0 bases, J lost 5 bases, and 11 bases lay in between. CDR3: CASSQDWELHNEQFF. The CDR3 DNA reads TGTGCCAGCAGCCAAGATTGGGAACTTCACAATGAGCAGTTCTTC.